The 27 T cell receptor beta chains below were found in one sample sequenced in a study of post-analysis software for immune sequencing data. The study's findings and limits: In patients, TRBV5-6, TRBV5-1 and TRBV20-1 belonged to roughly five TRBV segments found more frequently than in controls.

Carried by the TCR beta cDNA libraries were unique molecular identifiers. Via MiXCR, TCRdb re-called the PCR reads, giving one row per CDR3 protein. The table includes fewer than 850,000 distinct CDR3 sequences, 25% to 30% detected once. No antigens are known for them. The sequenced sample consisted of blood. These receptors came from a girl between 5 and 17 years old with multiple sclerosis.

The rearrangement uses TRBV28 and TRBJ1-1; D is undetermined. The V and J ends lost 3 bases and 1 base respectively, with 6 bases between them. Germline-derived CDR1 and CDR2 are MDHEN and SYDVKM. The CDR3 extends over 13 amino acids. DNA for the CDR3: TGTGCCAGCAGTTTCTACCAGAACACTGAAGCTTTCTTT. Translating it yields CASSFYQNTEAFF. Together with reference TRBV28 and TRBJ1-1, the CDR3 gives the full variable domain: DVKVTQSSRYLVKRTGEKVFLECVQDMDHENMFWYRQDPGLGLRLIYFSYDVKMKEKGDIPEGYSVSREKKERFSLILESASTNQTSMYLCASSFYQNTEAFFGQGTRLTVV.

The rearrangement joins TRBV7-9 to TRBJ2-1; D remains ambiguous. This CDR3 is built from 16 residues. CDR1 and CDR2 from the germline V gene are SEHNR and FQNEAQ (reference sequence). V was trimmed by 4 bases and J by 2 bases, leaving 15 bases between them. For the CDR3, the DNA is TGTGCCAGCAGCTCCCGACTGAAAGAGACCTACAATGAGCAGTTCTTC. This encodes CASSSRLKETYNEQFF.

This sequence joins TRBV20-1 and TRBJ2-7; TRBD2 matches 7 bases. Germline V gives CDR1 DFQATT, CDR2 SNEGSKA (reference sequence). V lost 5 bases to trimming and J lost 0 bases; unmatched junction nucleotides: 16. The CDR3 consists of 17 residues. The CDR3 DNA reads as TGCAGTGCTGGGAGTAGTAAGACTAGCCAAACCTCCTACGAGCAGTACTTC. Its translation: CSAGSSKTSQTSYEQYF.

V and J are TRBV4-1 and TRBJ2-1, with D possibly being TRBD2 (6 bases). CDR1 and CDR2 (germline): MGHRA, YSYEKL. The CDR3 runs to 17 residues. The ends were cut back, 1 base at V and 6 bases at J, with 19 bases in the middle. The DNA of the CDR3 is TGCGCCAGCAGCCAAGTTATTGCGGGACTCGGCGGCAATGAGCAGTTCTTC. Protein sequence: CASSQVIAGLGGNEQFF.

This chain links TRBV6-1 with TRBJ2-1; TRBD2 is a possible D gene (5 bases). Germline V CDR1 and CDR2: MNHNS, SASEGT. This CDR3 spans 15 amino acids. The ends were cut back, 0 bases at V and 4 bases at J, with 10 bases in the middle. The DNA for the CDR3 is TGTGCCAGCAGTGAAGCCCCGGGAAGTTACAATGAGCAGTTCTTC. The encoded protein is CASSEAPGSYNEQFF.

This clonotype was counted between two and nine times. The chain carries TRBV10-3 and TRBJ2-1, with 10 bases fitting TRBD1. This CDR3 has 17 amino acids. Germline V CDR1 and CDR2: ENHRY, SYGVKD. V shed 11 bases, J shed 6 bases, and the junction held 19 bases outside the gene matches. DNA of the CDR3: TGTGCCGTTCGCCTTCGCCCCGGACAGGGGGGTATCAATGAGCAGTTCTTC. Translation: CAVRLRPGQGGINEQFF.

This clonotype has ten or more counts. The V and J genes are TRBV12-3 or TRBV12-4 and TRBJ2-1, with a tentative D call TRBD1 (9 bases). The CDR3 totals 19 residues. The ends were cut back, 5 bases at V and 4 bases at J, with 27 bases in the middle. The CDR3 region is CASSQGQGRVAGRYNEQFF. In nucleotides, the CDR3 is TGTGCCAGCAGTCAAGGACAGGGGAGAGTAGCGGGAAGATACAATGAGCAGTTCTTC.

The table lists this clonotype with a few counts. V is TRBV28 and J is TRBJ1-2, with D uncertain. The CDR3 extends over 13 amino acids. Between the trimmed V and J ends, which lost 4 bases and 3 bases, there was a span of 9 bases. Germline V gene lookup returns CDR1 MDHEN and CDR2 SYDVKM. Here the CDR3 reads CASSYLFHYGYTF. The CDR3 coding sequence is TGTGCCAGCAGTTACCTTTTTCACTATGGCTACACCTTC.

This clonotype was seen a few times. CDR3 DNA: TGCAGTGCGAGAAGGACGGAAATGAACACTGAAGCTTTCTTT. The encoded protein is CSARRTEMNTEAFF. V gene TRBV20-1 combines with J gene TRBJ1-1, with D unresolved. The CDR3 runs to 14 residues. CDR1 DFQATT and CDR2 SNEGSKA come from the germline V gene (reference sequence). V was shortened by 6 bases and J by 0 bases, with 14 bases between the two germline ends.

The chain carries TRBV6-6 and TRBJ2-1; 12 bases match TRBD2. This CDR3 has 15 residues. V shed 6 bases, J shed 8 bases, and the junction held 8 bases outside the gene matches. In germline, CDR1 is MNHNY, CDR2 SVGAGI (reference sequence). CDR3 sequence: CASRSSGGALDEQFF. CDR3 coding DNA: TGTGCCAGCAGGTCTAGCGGGGGGGCTTTGGATGAGCAGTTCTTC.

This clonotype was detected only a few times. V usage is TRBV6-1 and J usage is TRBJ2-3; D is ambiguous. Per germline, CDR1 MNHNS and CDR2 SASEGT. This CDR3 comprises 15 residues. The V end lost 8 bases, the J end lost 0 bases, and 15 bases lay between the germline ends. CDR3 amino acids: CASQLIPTSTDTQYF. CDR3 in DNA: TGTGCCAGCCAGCTTATACCGACTAGCACAGATACGCAGTATTTT.

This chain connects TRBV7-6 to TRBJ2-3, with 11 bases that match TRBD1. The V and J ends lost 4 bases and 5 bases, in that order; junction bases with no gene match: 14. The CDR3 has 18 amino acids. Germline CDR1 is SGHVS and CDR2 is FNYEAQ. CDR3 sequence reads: CASSSQPRGTGGIDTQYF. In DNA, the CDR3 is TGTGCCAGCAGCTCCCAACCTAGAGGGACAGGGGGGATAGATACGCAGTATTTT.

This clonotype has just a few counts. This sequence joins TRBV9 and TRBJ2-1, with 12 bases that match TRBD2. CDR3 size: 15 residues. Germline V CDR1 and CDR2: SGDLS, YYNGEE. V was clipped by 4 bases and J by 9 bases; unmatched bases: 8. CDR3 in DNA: TGTGCCAGCAGCCCGAGGGGACTAGCGGGTACTGAGCAGTTCTTC. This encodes CASSPRGLAGTEQFF.

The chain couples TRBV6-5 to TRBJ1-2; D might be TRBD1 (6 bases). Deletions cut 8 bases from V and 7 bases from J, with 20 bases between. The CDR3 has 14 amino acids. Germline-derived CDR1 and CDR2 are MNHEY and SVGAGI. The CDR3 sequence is CASGAARDNPGYTF. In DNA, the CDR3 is TGTGCCAGCGGAGCAGCCCGGGACAACCCTGGCTACACCTTC.

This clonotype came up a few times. CDR3 nucleotides: TGTGCCAGCAGCATTGGGGCTAGCGATTACGAGCAGTACTTC. Its translation is CASSIGASDYEQYF. The chain carries TRBV5-6 and TRBJ2-7; possibly TRBD2 for D (6 bases). Per germline, CDR1 SGHDT and CDR2 YYEEEE. V lost 4 bases to trimming and J lost 4 bases, with 15 bases between them. The CDR3 length is 14 residues.

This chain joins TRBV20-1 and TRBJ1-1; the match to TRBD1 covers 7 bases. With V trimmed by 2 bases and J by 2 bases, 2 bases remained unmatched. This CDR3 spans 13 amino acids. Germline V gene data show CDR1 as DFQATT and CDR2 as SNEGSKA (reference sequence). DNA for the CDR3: TGCAGTGCTAGACAGGGGGGAAACACTGAAGCTTTCTTT. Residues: CSARQGGNTEAFF.

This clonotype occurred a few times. The CDR3 protein is CASSKATGDISNQPQHF. CDR3 bases: TGTGCCAGCAGCAAAGCGACAGGCGATATTAGCAATCAGCCCCAGCATTTT. The rearrangement links TRBV21-1 to TRBJ1-5; the table's TRBD1 call for D was not verified on the DNA. TRBV21-1 is a known pseudogene. CDR3 size: 17 residues.

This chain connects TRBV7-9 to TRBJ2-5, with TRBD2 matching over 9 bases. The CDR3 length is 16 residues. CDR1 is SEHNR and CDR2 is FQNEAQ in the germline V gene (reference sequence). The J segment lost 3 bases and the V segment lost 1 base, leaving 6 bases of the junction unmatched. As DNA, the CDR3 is TGTGCCAGCAGCTTAGAGGGCGGGAGGGCCGAAGAGACCCAGTACTTC. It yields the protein CASSLEGGRAEETQYF.

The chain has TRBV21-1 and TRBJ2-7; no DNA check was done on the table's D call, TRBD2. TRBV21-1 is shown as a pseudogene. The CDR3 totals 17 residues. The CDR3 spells CASSARPLSGSSYEQYF. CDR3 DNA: TGTGCCAGCAGCGCCCGGCCGCTTAGCGGTAGCTCCTACGAGCAGTACTTC.

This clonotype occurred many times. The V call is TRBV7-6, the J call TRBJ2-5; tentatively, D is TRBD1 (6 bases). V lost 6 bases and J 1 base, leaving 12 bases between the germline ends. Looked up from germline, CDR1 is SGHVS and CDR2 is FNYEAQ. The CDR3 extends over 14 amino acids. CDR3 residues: CASRPQGLQETQYF. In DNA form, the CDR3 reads TGTGCCAGCAGGCCACAGGGTCTCCAAGAGACCCAGTACTTC.

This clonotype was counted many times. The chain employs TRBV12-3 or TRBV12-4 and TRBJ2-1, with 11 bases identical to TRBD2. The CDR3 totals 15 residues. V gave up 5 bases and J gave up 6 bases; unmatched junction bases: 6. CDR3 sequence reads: CASSPLAGGRNEQFF. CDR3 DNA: TGTGCCAGCAGTCCATTAGCGGGAGGGCGCAATGAGCAGTTCTTC.

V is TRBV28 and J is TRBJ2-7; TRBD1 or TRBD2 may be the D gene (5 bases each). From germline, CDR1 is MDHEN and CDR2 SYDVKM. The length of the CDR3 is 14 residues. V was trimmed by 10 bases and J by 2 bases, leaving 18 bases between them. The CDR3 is CATSPRGPTYEQYF. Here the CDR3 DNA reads TGTGCCACCTCCCCGAGGGGTCCTACCTACGAGCAGTACTTC.

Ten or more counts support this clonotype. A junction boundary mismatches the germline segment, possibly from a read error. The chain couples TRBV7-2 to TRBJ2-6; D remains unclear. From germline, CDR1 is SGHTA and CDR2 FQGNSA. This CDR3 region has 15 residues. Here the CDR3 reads CASSLRSSGANVLTF. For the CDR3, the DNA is TGCGCCAGCAGCTTAAGGTCCTCTGGGGCCAACGTCCTGACTTTC.

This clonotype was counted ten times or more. Here the CDR3 reads CSATPDTTGETQYF. The CDR3, as DNA: TGCAGTGCTACCCCGGACACTACGGGGGAGACCCAGTACTTC. This chain links TRBV20-1 with TRBJ2-5; D is tentatively TRBD1 or TRBD2 (5 bases each). The length of the CDR3 is 14 residues. The germline CDR1 and CDR2 sequences are DFQATT and SNEGSKA (reference sequence). V dropped 4 bases and J dropped 5 bases, with 17 bases sitting between them.

The CDR3 region is CSASDGLAGISYNEQFF. Here the CDR3 DNA reads TGCAGTGCCTCGGACGGACTAGCGGGAATCTCCTACAATGAGCAGTTCTTC. J is TRBJ2-1 and V is TRBV20-1; 12 positions agree with TRBD2. CDR3 size: 17 residues. V lost 6 bases to trimming and J lost 0 bases; unmatched junction nucleotides: 9. The germline CDR1 and CDR2 sequences are DFQATT and SNEGSKA (reference sequence).

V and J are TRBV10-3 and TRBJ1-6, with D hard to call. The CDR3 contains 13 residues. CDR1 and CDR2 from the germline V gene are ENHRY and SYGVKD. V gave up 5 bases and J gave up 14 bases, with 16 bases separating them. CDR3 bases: TGTGCCATCAGTAAGGAAGGACCCGCCGCCCTCCACTTT. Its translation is CAISKEGPAALHF.

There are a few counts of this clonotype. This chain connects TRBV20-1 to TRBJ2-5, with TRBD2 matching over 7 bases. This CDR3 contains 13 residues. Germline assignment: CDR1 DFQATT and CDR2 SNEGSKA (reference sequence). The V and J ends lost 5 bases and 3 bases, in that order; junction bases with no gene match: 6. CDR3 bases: TGCAGTGCTGAACTAGCGTCAAAAGAGACCCAGTACTTC. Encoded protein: CSAELASKETQYF.